This T cell receptor beta chain was identified during a study of blood T cell repertoires in COVID-19. Study summary: T cells, B-cell-depleted T cells, or PBMCs supplied cDNA or gDNA.

V lost 3 bases and J 0 bases, leaving 9 bases between the germline ends. The germline V gene encodes CDR1 MNHEY and CDR2 SMNVEV (reference sequence). The CDR3 length is 15 residues. Authors' analysis steps: Nucleated cell counts were estimated from reference gene primer amplification. Here immunoSEQ multiplex PCR was the method, and the copy in TCRdb shows in-frame clones only, minus some. The DNA was the basis for D and trimming; V, J and clone size are from that table. The table has around 150,000 clones, roughly 80% seen once. This clonotype was obtained from a woman aged 80 or older with acute or convalescent COVID-19. The sample was peripheral blood. The chain carries TRBV27 and TRBJ1-5; possibly TRBD1 for D (5 bases). This CDR3 is CASSFGGLSNQPQHF. CDR3 DNA sequence: TGTGCCAGCAGTTTCGGGGGACTTAGCAATCAGCCCCAGCATTTT.